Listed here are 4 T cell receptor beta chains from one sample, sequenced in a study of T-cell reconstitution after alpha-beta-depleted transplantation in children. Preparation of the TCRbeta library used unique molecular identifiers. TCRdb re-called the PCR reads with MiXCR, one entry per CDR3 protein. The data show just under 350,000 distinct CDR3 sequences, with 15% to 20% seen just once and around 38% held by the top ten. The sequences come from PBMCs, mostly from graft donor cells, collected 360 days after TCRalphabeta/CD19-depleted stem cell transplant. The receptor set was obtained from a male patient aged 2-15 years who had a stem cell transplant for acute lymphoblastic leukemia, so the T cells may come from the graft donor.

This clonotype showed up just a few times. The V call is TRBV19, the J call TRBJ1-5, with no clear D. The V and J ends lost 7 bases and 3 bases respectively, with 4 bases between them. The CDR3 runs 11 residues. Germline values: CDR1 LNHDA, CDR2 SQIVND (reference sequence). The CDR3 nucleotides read TGTGCCAGTAATAACAATCAGCCCCAGCATTTT. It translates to CASNNNQPQHF.

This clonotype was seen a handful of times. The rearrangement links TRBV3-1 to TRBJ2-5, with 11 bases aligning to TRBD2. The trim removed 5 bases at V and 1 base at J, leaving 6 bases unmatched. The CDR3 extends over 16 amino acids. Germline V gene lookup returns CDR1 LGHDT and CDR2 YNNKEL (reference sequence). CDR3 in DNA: TGTGCCAGCAGCTTCAGACTAGCGGGGACCCAAGAGACCCAGTACTTC. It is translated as CASSFRLAGTQETQYF.

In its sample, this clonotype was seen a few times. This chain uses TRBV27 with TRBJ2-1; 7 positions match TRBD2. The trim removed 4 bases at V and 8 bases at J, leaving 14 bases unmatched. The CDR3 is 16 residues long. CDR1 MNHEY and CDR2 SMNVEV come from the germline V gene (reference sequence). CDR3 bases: TGTGCCAGCAGTTGGGTTGGACTAGACGGGGACCATGAGCAGTTCTTC. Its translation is CASSWVGLDGDHEQFF.

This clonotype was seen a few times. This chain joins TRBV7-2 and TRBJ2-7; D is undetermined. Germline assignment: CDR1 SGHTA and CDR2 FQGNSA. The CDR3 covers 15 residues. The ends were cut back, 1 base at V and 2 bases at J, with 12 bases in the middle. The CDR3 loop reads CASSLGRSSAYEQYF. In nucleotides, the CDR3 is TGTGCCAGCAGCTTAGGGCGGTCCTCCGCCTACGAGCAGTACTTC.